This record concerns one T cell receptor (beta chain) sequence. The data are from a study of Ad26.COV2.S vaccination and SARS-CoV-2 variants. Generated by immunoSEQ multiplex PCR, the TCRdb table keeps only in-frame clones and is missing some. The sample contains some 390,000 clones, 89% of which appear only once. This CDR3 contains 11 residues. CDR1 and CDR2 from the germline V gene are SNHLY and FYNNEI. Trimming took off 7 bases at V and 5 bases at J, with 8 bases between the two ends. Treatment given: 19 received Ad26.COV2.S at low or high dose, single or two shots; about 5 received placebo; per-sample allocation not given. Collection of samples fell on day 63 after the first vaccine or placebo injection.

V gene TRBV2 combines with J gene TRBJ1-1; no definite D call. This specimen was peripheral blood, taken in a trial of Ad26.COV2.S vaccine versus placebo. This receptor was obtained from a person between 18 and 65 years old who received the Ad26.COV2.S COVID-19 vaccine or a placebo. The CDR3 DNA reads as TGTGCCAGCACGGTAAAGACTGAAGCTTTCTTT. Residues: CASTVKTEAFF.